A single count supports the clone carrying this T cell receptor (beta chain). What it binds is unknown. The data originate from a study of long-term antiretroviral therapy in people with HIV. Findings and caveats of the study: Compared with controls, HIV repertoires showed narrower CDR3 length ranges. Those clones which expanded before ART made up the dominant part of the repertoire at all time points.

Researchers ran immunoSEQ v3.0 at survey level. Here immunoSEQ multiplex PCR was the method, and the copy in TCRdb shows in-frame clones only, minus some. Counted here are roughly 21,000 clones, 81% occurring once; the ten biggest clones make up roughly 12%. This CDR3 spans 15 amino acids. The germline gives CDR1 SGDLS, CDR2 YYNGEE. The V gene lost 4 bases and the J gene lost 2 bases, with 13 bases spanning the gap. This specimen was unsorted PBMCs, taken 0.1 years before starting antiretroviral therapy. The rearrangement joins TRBV9 to TRBJ1-3, with D possibly matching TRBD1 (6 bases). This clonotype was obtained from a man in his forties with HIV. The DNA for the CDR3 is TGTGCCAGCAGCCCAGAGGGGGGCCCTGGAAACACCATATATTTT. Translating gives CASSPEGGPGNTIYF.